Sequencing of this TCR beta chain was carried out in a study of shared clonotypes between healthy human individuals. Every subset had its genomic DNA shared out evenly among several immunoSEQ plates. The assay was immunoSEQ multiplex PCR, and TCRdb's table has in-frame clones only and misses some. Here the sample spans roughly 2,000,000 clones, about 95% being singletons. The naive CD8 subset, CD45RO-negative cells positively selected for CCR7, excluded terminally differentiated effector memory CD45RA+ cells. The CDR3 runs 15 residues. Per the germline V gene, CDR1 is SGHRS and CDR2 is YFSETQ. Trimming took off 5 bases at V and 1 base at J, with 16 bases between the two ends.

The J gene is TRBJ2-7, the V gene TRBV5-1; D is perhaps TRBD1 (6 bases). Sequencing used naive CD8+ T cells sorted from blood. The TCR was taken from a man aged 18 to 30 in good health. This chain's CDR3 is CASRDPGTSSYEQYF. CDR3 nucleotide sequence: TGCGCCAGCAGGGACCCCGGGACAAGTTCCTACGAGCAGTACTTC.